This T cell receptor beta chain was sequenced in a study of T cell changes during pregnancy in multiple sclerosis. CDR1 is MDHEN and CDR2 is SYDVKM in the germline V gene. The CDR3 loop spans 18 amino acids. Trimming stripped 6 bases from V and 6 bases from J, with 28 bases between. The assay was immunoSEQ multiplex PCR, and TCRdb's table has in-frame clones only and misses some. The sample contains about 94,000 clones, approximately 94% of which appear only once. The TCR originated in a female donor with multiple sclerosis, enrolled in a pregnancy study. The V call is TRBV28, the J call TRBJ2-3; maybe TRBD1 (7 bases). This sample comprised peripheral blood, obtained after pregnancy. DNA of the CDR3: TGTGCCAGCAGCCAAAGGCGGGGTAAACCGGGACAGTACGATACGCAGTATTTT. Its translation: CASSQRRGKPGQYDTQYF.